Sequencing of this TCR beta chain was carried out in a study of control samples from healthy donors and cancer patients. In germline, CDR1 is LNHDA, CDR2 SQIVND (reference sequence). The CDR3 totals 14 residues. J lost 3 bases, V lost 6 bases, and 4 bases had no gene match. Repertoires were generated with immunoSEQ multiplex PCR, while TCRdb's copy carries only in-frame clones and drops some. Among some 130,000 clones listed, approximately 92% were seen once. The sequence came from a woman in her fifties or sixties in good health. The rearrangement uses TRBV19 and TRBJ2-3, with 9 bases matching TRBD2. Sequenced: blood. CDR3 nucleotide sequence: TGTGCCAGTAGCCTCAGCGGGGGGACAGATACGCAGTATTTT. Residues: CASSLSGGTDTQYF.